Shown below are 13 T cell receptor beta chains from a single sample sequenced in a study of T cells after yellow fever vaccination. TCRdb re-called the 5' RACE reads with MiXCR, one entry per CDR3 protein. This table has some 100,000 distinct CDR3 sequences, roughly 7.9% appearing once. The starting material was CD4+ T cells sorted from PBMCs, obtained roughly 45 days after the first yellow fever vaccination. These receptors all come from a man between 18 and 29 years old who received the YFV17D yellow fever vaccine.

The V gene is TRBV4-2, the J gene TRBJ1-3; 9 bases align to TRBD1. The V and J ends lost 4 bases and 4 bases, in that order; junction bases with no gene match: 14. The CDR3 runs to 18 residues. The germline V gene encodes CDR1 LGHNA and CDR2 YNFKEQ. The CDR3 sequence: CASSRSGTGSGLGNTIYF. CDR3 in DNA: TGTGCCAGCAGCCGATCTGGGACAGGGTCTGGTTTAGGAAACACCATATATTTT.

The table lists this clonotype with many counts. V usage is TRBV27 and J usage is TRBJ2-1; no clear D. V was cut by 2 bases and J by 0 bases, with 11 bases left in between. There are 16 residues in the CDR3. The germline CDR1 and CDR2 sequences are MNHEY and SMNVEV (reference sequence). In DNA, the CDR3 is TGTGCCAGCAGTTTACAGGCGATCTCCTCCTACAATGAGCAGTTCTTC. Its translation: CASSLQAISSYNEQFF.

This clonotype has a count of ten or more. The V gene is TRBV5-1, the J gene TRBJ2-1; D uncertain. The germline V gene has CDR1 SGHRS and CDR2 YFSETQ. The CDR3 covers 13 residues. Deletions cut 1 base from V and 5 bases from J, with 7 bases between. The CDR3 DNA sequence: TGCGCCAGCAGCTTGCTAGGAAACAATGAGCAGTTCTTC. Translation: CASSLLGNNEQFF.

This clonotype was seen ten or more times. V usage is TRBV6-6 and J usage is TRBJ1-1; D gene unclear. This CDR3 comprises 12 residues. Germline assignment: CDR1 MNHNY and CDR2 SVGAGI (reference sequence). Trimming took off 6 bases at V and 7 bases at J, with 12 bases between the two ends. CDR3 sequence: CASSPGGVEAFF. The CDR3 DNA sequence: TGTGCCAGCAGCCCCGGCGGGGTTGAAGCTTTCTTT.

This clonotype was counted at least ten times. V gene TRBV5-6 combines with J gene TRBJ2-5; tentatively, D is TRBD1 or TRBD2 (6 bases each). In germline, CDR1 is SGHDT, CDR2 YYEEEE. V lost 4 bases, J lost 4 bases, and 14 bases lay in between. The CDR3 extends over 14 amino acids. The CDR3 DNA reads as TGTGCCAGCAGCCCACAGGGAGGTGGAGAGACCCAGTACTTC. Translating it yields CASSPQGGGETQYF.

There are many counts of this clonotype. The rearrangement uses TRBV7-9 and TRBJ2-7; TRBD1 matches 9 bases. Germline V gene lookup returns CDR1 SEHNR and CDR2 FQNEAQ (reference sequence). The V segment lost 5 bases and the J segment 4 bases; nucleotides outside the gene matches: 6. There are 14 residues in the CDR3. The CDR3 loop is CASSIGQGKYEQYV. CDR3 nucleotides: TGTGCCAGCAGCATCGGACAGGGGAAGTACGAGCAGTACGTC.

The table lists this clonotype with many counts. The rearrangement uses TRBV6-2 or TRBV6-3 and TRBJ2-1; D gene ambiguous. This CDR3 has 15 residues. With 6 bases removed from V and 2 bases from J, the gap between germline ends came to 14 bases. Germline CDR1 and CDR2: MNHEY and SVGEGT. CDR3 in amino acids: CASSSWGRTYNEQFF. The CDR3 DNA reads TGTGCCAGCAGCTCCTGGGGTCGTACCTACAATGAGCAGTTCTTC.

This clonotype was seen repeatedly, ten times or more. This chain joins TRBV7-2 and TRBJ1-5, with a possible D match to TRBD1 (5 bases). Germline CDR1 and CDR2: SGHTA and FQGNSA. This CDR3 has 17 amino acids. Trimming shortened V by 2 bases and J by 0 bases, and 14 bases separated the two germline ends. The CDR3 protein is CASSLLEGWYSNQPQHF. As DNA, the CDR3 is TGTGCCAGCAGCTTACTGGAGGGGTGGTATAGCAATCAGCCCCAGCATTTT. Filled out from reference TRBV7-2 and TRBJ1-5, the complete variable domain reads GAGVSQSPSNKVTEKGKDVELRCDPISGHTALYWYRQSLGQGLEFLIYFQGNSAPDKSGLPSDRFSAERTGGSVSTLTIQRTQQEDSAVYLCASSLLEGWYSNQPQHFGDGTRLSIL.

About this clonotype: Sequence at one end of the junction differs from germline and may be a read error. J is TRBJ2-1 and V is TRBV2; 9 nucleotides match TRBD1. The CDR3 runs 18 residues. Germline CDR1 reads SNHLY; CDR2 reads FYNNEI. The CDR3 bases are TGTACCAGCAGTTTACAGGGGGCGAAATTTTGGTCCTACAATGAGCAGTTCTTC. Translating gives CTSSLQGAKFWSYNEQFF.

This clonotype was counted ten times or more. The rearrangement uses TRBV6-1 and TRBJ1-5; D is possibly TRBD1 (6 bases). Trimming cost V 8 bases and J 0 bases, with 11 bases left between them. Germline lookup yields CDR1 MNHNS and CDR2 SASEGT. This CDR3 is 14 amino acids long. The chain's CDR3 is CASVWGASNQPQHF. The CDR3 nucleotides are TGTGCCAGCGTGTGGGGGGCTAGCAATCAGCCCCAGCATTTT.

To note about this clonotype: Given a much more abundant clone one base away, this may be a read error. The chain is built from TRBV7-3 and TRBJ2-3; TRBD1 is a possible D gene (5 bases). Deletions cut 2 bases from V and 5 bases from J, with 11 bases between. The CDR3 has 14 residues. Germline CDR1 is SGHTA and CDR2 is FQGTGA. The CDR3 protein is CASSLGGAKDTQYF. The CDR3 bases are TGTGCCAGCAGCTTAGGTGGGGCCAAAGATACGCAGTATTTT.

At least ten counts were recorded for this clonotype. V usage is TRBV18 and J usage is TRBJ1-4; TRBD1 might be the D (6 bases). V gave up 1 base and J gave up 8 bases, with 11 bases separating them. The CDR3 is made up of 14 amino acids. CDR1 is KGHSH and CDR2 is LQKENI in the germline V gene. CDR3 region: CASSPRQEREKLFF. DNA for the CDR3: TGTGCCAGCTCACCACGACAGGAGCGGGAAAAACTGTTTTTT.

In its sample, this clonotype was seen many times. The J gene is TRBJ1-2, the V gene TRBV7-2, with D uncertain. CDR3 length: 15 residues. Germline V gene lookup returns CDR1 SGHTA and CDR2 FQGNSA. Between the trimmed V and J ends, which lost 5 bases and 1 base, there was a span of 14 bases. The CDR3 DNA sequence: TGTGCCAGCAGCCCGCAACCTGACGTTAACTATGGCTACACCTTC. This sequence encodes CASSPQPDVNYGYTF.